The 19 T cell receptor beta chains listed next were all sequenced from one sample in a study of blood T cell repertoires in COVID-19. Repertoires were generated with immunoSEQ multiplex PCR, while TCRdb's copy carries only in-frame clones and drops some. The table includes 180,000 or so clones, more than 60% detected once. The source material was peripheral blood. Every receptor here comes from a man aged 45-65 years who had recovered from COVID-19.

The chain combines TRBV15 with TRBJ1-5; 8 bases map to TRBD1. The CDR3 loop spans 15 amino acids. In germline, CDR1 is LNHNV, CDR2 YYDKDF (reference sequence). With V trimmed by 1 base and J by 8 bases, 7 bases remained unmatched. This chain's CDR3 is CATSRGTGPGEPQHF. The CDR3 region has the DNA TGTGCCACCAGCAGAGGGACAGGGCCCGGGGAGCCCCAGCATTTT.

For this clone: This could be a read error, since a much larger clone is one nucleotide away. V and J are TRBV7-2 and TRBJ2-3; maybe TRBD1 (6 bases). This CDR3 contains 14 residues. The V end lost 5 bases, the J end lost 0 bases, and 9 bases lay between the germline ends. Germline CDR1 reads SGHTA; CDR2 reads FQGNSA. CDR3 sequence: CASSPGQSTDTQYF. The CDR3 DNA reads TGTGCCAGCAGCCCCGGACAGAGCACAGATACGCAGTATTTT.

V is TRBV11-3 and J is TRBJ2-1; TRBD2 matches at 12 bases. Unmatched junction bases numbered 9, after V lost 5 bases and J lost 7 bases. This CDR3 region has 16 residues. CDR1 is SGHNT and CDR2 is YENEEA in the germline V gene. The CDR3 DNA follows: TGTGCCAGCAGCCAGAGACTAGCGGGAGATTTGAATGAGCAGTTCTTC. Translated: CASSQRLAGDLNEQFF.

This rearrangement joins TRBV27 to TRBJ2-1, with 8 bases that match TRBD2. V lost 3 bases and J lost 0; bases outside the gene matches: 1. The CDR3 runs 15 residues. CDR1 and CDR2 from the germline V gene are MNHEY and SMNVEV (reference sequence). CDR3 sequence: CASSFSGVSYNEQFF. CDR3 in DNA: TGTGCCAGCAGTTTTAGCGGGGTCTCCTACAATGAGCAGTTCTTC.

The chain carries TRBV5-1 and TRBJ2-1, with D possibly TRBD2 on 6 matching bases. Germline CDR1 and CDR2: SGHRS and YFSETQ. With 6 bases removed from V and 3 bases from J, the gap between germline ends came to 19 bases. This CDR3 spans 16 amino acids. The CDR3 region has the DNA TGCGCCAGCACCTCCGGCGGGGCGGAATACTACAATGAGCAGTTCTTC. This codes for CASTSGGAEYYNEQFF. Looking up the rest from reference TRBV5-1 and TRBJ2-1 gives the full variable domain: KAGVTQTPRYLIKTRGQQVTLSCSPISGHRSVSWYQQTPGQGLQFLFEYFSETQRNKGNFPGRFSGRQFSNSRSEMNVSTLELGDSALYLCASTSGGAEYYNEQFFGPGTRLTVL.

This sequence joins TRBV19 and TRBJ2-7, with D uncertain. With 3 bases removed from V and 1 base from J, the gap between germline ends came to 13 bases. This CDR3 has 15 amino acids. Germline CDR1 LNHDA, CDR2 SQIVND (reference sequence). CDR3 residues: CASSITGGRSYEQYF. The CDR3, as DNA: TGTGCCAGTAGTATTACCGGCGGTCGATCCTACGAGCAGTACTTC. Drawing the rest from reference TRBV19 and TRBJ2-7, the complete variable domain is DGGITQSPKYLFRKEGQNVTLSCEQNLNHDAMYWYRQDPGQGLRLIYYSQIVNDFQKGDIAEGYSVSREKKESFPLTVTSAQKNPTAFYLCASSITGGRSYEQYFGPGTRLTVT.

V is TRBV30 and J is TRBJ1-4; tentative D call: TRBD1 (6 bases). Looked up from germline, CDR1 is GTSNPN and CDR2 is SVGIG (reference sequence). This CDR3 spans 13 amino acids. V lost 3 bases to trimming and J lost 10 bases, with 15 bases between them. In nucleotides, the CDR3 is TGTGCCTGGAGAGACTACAGGGAGGGAAAACTGTTTTTT. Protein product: CAWRDYREGKLFF.

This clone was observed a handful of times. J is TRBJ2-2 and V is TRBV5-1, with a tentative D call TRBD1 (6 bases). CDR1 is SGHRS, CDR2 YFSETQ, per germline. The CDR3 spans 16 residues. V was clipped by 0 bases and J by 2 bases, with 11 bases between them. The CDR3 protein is CASSLGQDINTGELFF. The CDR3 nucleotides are TGCGCCAGCAGCTTGGGACAGGACATAAACACCGGGGAGCTGTTTTTT.

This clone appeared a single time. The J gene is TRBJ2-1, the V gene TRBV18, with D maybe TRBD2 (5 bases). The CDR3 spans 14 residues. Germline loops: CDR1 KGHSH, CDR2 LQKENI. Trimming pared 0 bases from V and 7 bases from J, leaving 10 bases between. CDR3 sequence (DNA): TGTGCCAGCTCACCACCGGGAGCGCGAAATGAGCAGTTCTTC. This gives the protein CASSPPGARNEQFF.

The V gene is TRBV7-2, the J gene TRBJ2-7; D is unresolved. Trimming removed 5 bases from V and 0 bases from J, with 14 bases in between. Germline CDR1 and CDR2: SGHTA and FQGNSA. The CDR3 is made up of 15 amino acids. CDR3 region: CASSQTYSSSYEQYF. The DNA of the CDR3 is TGTGCCAGCAGCCAAACCTACTCGAGCTCCTACGAGCAGTACTTC.

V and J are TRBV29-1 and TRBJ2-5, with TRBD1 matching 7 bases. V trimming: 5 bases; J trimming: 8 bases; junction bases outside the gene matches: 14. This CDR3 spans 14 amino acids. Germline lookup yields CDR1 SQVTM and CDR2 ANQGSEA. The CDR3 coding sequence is TGCAGCGTTAATACGGACAGGTCCTCCGGAACCCAGTACTTC. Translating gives CSVNTDRSSGTQYF.

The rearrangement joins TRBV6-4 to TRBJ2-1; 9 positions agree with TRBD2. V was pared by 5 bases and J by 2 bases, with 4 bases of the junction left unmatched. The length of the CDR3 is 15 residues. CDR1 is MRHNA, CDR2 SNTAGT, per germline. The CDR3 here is CASSRAGGPYNEQFF. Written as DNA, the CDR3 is TGTGCCAGCAGTAGGGCGGGAGGGCCCTACAATGAGCAGTTCTTC.

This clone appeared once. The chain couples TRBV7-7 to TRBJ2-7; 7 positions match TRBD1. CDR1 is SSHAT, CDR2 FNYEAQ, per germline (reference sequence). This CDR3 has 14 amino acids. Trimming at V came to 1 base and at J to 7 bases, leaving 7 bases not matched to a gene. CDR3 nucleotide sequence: TGTGCCAGCAGCTTAGAGACAGGGCGAGGGGAGCAGTACTTC. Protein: CASSLETGRGEQYF.

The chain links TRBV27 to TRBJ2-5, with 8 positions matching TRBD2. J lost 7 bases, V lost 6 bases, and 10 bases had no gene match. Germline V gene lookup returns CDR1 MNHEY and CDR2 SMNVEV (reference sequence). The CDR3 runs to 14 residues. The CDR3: CASSIGLASMTQYF. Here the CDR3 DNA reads TGTGCCAGCAGCATCGGACTAGCCTCGATGACCCAGTACTTC.

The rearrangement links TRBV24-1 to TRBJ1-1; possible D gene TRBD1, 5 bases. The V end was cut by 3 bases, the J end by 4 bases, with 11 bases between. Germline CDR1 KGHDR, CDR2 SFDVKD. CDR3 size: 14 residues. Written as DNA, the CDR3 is TGTGCCACCAGTGATAGTCGGGGGAGCACTGAAGCTTTCTTT. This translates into CATSDSRGSTEAFF.

The CDR3 bases are TGTGCCAGCAGGGAGACAGGGGTAGAGACCCAGTACTTC. This translates into CASRETGVETQYF. This sequence joins TRBV27 and TRBJ2-5; 8 nucleotides line up with TRBD1. The CDR3 runs 13 residues. V was clipped by 6 bases and J by 4 bases; unmatched bases: 4. CDR1 MNHEY and CDR2 SMNVEV come from the germline V gene (reference sequence).

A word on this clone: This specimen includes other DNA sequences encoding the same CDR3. The CDR3, as DNA: TGTGCCATCAGTGAAGGGACAGCTTATGGCTACACCTTC. It encodes CAISEGTAYGYTF. The chain couples TRBV10-3 to TRBJ1-2, with 7 bases that match TRBD1. V was pared by 3 bases and J by 5 bases, with 3 bases of the junction left unmatched. CDR3 length equals 13 residues. Germline lookup yields CDR1 ENHRY and CDR2 SYGVKD.

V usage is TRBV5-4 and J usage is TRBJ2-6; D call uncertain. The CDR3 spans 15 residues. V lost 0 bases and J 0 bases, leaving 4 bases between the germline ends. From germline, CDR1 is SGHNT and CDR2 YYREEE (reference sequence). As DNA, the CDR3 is TGTGCCAGCAGCTTGGGGAGCTCTGGGGCCAACGTCCTGACTTTC. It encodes CASSLGSSGANVLTF.

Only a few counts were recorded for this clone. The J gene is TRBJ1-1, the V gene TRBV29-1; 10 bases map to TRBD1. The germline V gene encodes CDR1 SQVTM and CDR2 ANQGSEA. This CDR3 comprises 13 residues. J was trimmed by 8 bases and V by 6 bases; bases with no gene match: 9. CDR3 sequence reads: CSVERQGAGEAFF. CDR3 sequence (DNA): TGCAGCGTGGAGAGACAGGGGGCTGGGGAAGCTTTCTTT.